What follows describes a single T cell receptor (beta chain). Many counts were recorded for this clonotype. It has no known antigen specificity. Qualities for individual bases were not recorded, and no much larger clone is one base off. The library was prepared using 5' RACE. Instrument on record: Illumina HiSeq 2500. A second 7 to 11 cycle PCR used a sample-barcoded 5' primer and a J-beta primer mix. A template-switch 5' adaptor carrying 12 random nucleotides introduced a unique molecular identifier onto each TCR beta cDNA molecule. Each sample yielded at least 2.5 million CDR3-containing paired-end reads. First-strand cDNA synthesis was performed from all RNA using the Mint cDNA synthesis kit, with priming by a TRBC-specific oligonucleotide. Following uracil-DNA glycosylase treatment, a first 18-cycle PCR with universal primers M1SS and BC2_uni_R was performed on all cDNA. The study's own analysis went as follows. For normalization, 1 million high-quality reads were randomly selected from each sample, with every read carrying a distinct molecular identifier. Instead of being binned into consensus sequences, reads that shared molecular identifiers were thrown out. MiTCR, run with a Q25 quality threshold and the strictest error-elimination algorithm, handled CDR3 identification, clonotype clustering and error correction. Lower-bound total TCR beta diversity was estimated with a nonparametric unseen species model using Euler transformation. The public reads were reprocessed in TCRdb via fastp at Q25 and MiXCR, keeping in-frame beta chains. Identical CDR3 proteins give one entry, which carries the most common genes and DNA. The V and J calls come from TCRdb's annotation, not from the publication. Here the sample has about 290,000 distinct CDR3 sequences; 25% to 30% occur a single time. 29% of the sample belongs to the ten largest clones.

Systemically healthy Caucasian individuals from Russia, 35 to 50 in total and aged about 6 to 95 years, were included as donors. Approximately 10 milliliters of peripheral blood were collected from each donor into EDTA-treated Vacutainer tubes. PBMCs were isolated by Ficoll-Paque density-gradient centrifugation, with at least 6 million obtained per sample. Trizol reagent was used to extract total RNA from the PBMCs, yielding at least 5.5 micrograms per sample. Naive CD45RAhigh/CD27high T cell percentages were measured by flow cytometry on a PBMC aliquot from every donor. V loses 6 bases, J loses 5 bases, and the germline ends lie 16 bases apart. From the germline V gene, CDR1 is MGHRA and CDR2 is YSYEKL. The CDR3 holds 15 amino acids from the cysteine to the phenylalanine. The CDR3 DNA has 45 bases and is translated from base 1. The sample originates from a study of blood T cells in healthy people across ages (dated by TCRdb to the mid-2010s). Regarding the complete study: In model experiments, roughly one uniquely barcoded TCR beta cDNA molecule per two T cells was captured by template switching. The study measured age-related changes in TCR beta repertoire diversity using deep sequencing normalized with unique cDNA molecular identifiers. The donors were divided into four age groups: young (average around 15 years), middle-aged (approximately 39), aged (about 60) and long-lived (about 84). Using the same blood draw, the study looked at two additional independent replicas of 1 million unique cDNA reads for two donors, one aged 18 to 30 and the other aged 80 or older. Donors of different ages were randomly distributed across sequencing lanes to avoid experimental bias. Paper-wide results and their limitations: Because profiling used bulk unsorted PBMCs, naive and antigen-experienced compartments could not be compared conclusively. Estimates of total diversity based on one million sequenced T cells were regarded as lower bounds and as underestimates. Donor CMV infection status was unknown, potentially confounding age-related changes in expanded clonotypes. The long-lived group showed more naive CD4+ T cells, fewer expanded clones and increased TCR diversity than the aged group, suggesting age selection. There was a strong correlation between observed TCR beta diversity and the percentage of naive T cells measured by flow cytometry. Observed TCR beta diversity per million T cells fell roughly linearly with age, and a significant reduction was already apparent by age roughly 40.

The chain was built from TRBV4-1 and TRBJ1-4, with TRBD1 perhaps the D gene, on 6 matching bases. The TCR sequence derives from a woman between 65 and 79 years old in good health. Sequencing was carried out using blood. Here is the DNA: TGCGCCAGCAGATCCGCTTCGGGGGGCAATGAAAAACTGTTTTTT. Translated, it gives CASRSASGGNEKLFF.